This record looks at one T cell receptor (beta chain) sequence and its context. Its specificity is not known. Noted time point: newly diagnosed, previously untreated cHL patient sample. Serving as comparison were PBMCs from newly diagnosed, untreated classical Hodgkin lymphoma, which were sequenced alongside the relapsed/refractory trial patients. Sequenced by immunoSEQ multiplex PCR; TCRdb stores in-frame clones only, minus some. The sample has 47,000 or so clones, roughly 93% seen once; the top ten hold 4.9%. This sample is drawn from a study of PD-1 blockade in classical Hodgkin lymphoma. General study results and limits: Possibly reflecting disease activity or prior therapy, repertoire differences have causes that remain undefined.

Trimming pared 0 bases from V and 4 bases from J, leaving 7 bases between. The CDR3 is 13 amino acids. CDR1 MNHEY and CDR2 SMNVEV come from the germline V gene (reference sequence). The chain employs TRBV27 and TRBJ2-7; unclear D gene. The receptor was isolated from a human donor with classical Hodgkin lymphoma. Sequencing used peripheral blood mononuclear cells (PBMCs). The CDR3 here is CASSLSAGYEQYF. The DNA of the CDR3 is TGTGCCAGCAGTTTATCCGCAGGATACGAGCAGTACTTC.